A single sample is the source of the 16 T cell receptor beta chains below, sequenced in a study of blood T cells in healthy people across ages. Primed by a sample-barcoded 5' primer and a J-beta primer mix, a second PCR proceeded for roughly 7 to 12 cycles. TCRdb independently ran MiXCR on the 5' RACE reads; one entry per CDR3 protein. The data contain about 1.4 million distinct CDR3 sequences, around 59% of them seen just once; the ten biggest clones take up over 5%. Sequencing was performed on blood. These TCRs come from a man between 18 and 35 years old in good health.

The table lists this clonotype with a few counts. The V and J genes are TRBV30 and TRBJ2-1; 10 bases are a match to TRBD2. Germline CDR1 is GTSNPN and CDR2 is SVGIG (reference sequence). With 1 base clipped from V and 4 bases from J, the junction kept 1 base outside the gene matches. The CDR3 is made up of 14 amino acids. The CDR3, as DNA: TGTGCCTGGAGTGAACTAGCGGGGTACAATGAGCAGTTCTTC. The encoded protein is CAWSELAGYNEQFF.

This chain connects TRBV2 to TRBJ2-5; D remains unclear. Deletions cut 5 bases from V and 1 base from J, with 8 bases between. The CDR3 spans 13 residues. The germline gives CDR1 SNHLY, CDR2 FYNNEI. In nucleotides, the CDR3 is TGTGCCAGCAGTCCGCTAACCCAAGAGACCCAGTACTTC. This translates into CASSPLTQETQYF.

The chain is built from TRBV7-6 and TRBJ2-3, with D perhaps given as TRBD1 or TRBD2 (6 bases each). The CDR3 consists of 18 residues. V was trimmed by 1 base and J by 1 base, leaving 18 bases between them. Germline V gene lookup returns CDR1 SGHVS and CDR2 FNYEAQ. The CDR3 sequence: CASSLVYTGGAGTDTQYF. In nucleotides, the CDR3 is TGTGCCAGCAGCTTAGTCTATACCGGGGGCGCCGGCACAGATACGCAGTATTTT.

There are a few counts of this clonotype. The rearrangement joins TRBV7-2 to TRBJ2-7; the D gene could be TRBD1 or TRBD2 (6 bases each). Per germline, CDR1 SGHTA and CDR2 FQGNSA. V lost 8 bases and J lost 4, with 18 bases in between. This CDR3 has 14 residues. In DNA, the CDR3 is TGTGCCAGCGGTCGGGGGCTTCCACCTTACGAGCAGTACTTC. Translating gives CASGRGLPPYEQYF.

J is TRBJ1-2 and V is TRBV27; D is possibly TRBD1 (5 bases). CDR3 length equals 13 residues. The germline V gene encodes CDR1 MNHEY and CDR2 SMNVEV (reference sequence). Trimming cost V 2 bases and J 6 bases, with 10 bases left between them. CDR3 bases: TGTGCCAGCAGTTTACTATGGGGCAATGGCTACACCTTC. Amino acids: CASSLLWGNGYTF.

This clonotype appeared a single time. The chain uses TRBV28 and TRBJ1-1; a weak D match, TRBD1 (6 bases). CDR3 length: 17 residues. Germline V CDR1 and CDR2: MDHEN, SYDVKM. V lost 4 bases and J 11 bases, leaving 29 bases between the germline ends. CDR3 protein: CASSSYFTRQDRKPAFF. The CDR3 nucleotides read TGTGCCAGCAGTTCCTACTTTACCCGACAGGATAGGAAGCCTGCTTTCTTT.

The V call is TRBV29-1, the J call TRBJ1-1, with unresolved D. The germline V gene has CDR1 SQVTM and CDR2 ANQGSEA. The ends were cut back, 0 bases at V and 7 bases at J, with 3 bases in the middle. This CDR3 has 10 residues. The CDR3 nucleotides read TGCAGCGTTGAAGATTTTGAAGCTTTCTTT. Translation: CSVEDFEAFF.

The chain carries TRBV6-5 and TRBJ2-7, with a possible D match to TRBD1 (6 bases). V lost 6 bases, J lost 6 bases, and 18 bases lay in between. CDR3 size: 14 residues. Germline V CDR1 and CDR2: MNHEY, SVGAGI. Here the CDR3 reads CASSPTQGPGEQYF. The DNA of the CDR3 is TGTGCCAGCAGCCCGACACAGGGCCCCGGCGAGCAGTACTTC.

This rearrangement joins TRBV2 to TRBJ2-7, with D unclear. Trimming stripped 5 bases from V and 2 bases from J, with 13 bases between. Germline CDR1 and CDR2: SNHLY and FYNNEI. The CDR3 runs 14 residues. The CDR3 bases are TGTGCCAGCAGTCCGACTCCCATTCCCTACGAGCAGTACTTC. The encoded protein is CASSPTPIPYEQYF.

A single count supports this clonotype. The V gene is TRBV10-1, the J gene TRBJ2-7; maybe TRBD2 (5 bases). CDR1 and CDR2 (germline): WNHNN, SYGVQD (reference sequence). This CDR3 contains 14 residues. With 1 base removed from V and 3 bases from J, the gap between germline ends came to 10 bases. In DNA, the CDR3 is TGCGCCAGCAGTGAGTTCAGCGGAGACTACGAGCAGTACTTC. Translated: CASSEFSGDYEQYF.

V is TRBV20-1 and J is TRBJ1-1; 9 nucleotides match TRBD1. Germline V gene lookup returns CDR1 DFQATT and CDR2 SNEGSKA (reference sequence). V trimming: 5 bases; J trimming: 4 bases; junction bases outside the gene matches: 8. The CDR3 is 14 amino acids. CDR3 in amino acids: CSAPRTGEGTEAFF. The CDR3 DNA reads TGCAGTGCTCCCAGGACAGGGGAGGGCACTGAAGCTTTCTTT.

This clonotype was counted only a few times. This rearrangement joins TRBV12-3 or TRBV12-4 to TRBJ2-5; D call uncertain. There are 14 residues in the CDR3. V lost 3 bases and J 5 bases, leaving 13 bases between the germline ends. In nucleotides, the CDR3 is TGTGCCAGCAGTTTTGGGGTCGGTTGGGAGACCCAGTACTTC. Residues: CASSFGVGWETQYF.

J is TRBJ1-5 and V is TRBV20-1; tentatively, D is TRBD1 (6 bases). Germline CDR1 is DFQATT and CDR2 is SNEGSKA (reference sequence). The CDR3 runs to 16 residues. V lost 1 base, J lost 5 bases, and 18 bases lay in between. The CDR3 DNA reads TGCAGTGCTAGAGCCAGGACGGGGGGCGTGGATCAGCCCCAGCATTTT. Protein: CSARARTGGVDQPQHF.

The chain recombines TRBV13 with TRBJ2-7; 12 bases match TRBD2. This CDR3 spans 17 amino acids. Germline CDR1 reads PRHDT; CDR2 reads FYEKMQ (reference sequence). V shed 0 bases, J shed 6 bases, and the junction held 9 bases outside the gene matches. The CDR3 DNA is TGTGCCAGCAGCTTAGGGACTAGCGGGAGAGTGAGCGCCGAGCAGTACTTC. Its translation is CASSLGTSGRVSAEQYF. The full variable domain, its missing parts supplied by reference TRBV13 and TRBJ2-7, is AAGVIQSPRHLIKEKRETATLKCYPIPRHDTVYWYQQGPGQDPQFLISFYEKMQSDKGSIPDRFSAQQFSDYHSELNMSSLELGDSALYFCASSLGTSGRVSAEQYFGPGTRLTVT.

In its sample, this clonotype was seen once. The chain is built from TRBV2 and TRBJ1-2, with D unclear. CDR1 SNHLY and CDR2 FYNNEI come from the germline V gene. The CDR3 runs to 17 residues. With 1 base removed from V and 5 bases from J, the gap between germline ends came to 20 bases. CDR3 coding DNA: TGTGCCAGCAGTGAAGTTTATTCGTTGAGGAGAGTATATGGCTACACCTTC. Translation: CASSEVYSLRRVYGYTF.

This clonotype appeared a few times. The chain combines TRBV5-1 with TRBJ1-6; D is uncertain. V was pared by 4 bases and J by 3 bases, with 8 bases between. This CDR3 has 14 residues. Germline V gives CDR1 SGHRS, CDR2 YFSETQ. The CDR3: CASSDESYNSPLHF. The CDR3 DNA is TGCGCCAGCAGCGACGAAAGCTATAATTCACCCCTCCACTTT. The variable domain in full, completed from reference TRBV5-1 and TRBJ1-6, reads KAGVTQTPRYLIKTRGQQVTLSCSPISGHRSVSWYQQTPGQGLQFLFEYFSETQRNKGNFPGRFSGRQFSNSRSEMNVSTLELGDSALYLCASSDESYNSPLHFGNGTRLTVT.